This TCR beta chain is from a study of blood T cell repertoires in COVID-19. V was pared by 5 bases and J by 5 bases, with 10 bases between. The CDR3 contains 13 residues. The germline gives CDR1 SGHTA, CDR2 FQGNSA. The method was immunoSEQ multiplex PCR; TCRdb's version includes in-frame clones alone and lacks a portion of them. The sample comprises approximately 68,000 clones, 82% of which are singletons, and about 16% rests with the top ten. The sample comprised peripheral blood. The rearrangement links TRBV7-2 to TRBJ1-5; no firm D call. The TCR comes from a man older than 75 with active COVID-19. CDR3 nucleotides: TGTGCCAGCAGCCCATCAGTCCATCAGCCCCAGCATTTT. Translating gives CASSPSVHQPQHF. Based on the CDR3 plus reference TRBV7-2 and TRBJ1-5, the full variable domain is GAGVSQSPSNKVTEKGKDVELRCDPISGHTALYWYRQSLGQGLEFLIYFQGNSAPDKSGLPSDRFSAERTGGSVSTLTIQRTQQEDSAVYLCASSPSVHQPQHFGDGTRLSIL.